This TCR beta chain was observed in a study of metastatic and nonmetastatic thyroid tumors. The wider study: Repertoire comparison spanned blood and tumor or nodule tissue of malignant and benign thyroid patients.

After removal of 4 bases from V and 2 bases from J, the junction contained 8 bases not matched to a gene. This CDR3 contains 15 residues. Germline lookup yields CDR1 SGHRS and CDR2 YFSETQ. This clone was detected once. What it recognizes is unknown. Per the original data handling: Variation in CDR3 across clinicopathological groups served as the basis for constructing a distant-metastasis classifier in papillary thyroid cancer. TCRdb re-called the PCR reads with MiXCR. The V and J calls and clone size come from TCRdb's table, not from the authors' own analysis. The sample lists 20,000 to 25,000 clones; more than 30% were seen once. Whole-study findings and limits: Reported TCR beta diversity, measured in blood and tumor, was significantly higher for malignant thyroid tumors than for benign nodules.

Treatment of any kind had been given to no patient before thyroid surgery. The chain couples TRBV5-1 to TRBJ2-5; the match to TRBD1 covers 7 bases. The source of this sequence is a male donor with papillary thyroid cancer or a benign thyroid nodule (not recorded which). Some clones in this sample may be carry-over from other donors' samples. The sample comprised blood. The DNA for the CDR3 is TGCGCCAGCAGCCAGGACAGGTCGGGGCAAGAGACCCAGTACTTC. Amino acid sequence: CASSQDRSGQETQYF.